This T cell receptor beta chain was profiled in a study of PD-L1 blockade in urothelial cancer. Across the whole study: Atezolizumab, begun by patients at some point between 2012 and 2014, was given at 1,200 mg intravenously every 3 weeks. Patients had been given 0 to 3 earlier chemotherapy regimens. Per blood sample, T cells had a median of roughly 150,000.

Germline values: CDR1 SGHRS, CDR2 YFSETQ. The length of the CDR3 is 13 residues. V lost 4 bases to trimming and J lost 11 bases; unmatched junction nucleotides: 7. Indicated time point: peripheral blood 6 weeks after treatment start. Every patient provided from 1 to 8 samples, collected pretreatment and on-treatment. Data came from immunoSEQ multiplex PCR; TCRdb stores just in-frame clones and leaves some out. The repertoire holds about 110,000 clones, with approximately 90% as singletons. The chain employs TRBV5-1 and TRBJ1-1; 11 bases align to TRBD1. The sample here was PBMCs, taken around atezolizumab (anti-PD-L1) treatment. The receptor's source is a man aged 55 to 70 with urothelial cancer. The chain's CDR3 is CASSLGTGGEAFF. The CDR3 DNA is TGCGCCAGCAGCCTGGGGACAGGGGGGGAGGCTTTCTTT.